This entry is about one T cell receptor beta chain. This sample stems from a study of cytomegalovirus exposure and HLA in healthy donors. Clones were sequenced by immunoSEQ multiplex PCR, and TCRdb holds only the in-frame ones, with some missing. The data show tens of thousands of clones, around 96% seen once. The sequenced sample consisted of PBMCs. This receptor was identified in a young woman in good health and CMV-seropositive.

This chain's CDR3 is CASSPARAGGTDTQYF. The CDR3 coding sequence is TGTGCCAGCTCACCCGCTAGGGCGGGAGGCACAGATACGCAGTATTTT. The gene calls are TRBV18 and TRBJ2-3; 7 nucleotides align to TRBD2. Per germline, CDR1 KGHSH and CDR2 LQKENI. The CDR3 runs 16 residues. Losses at the gene ends were 3 bases for V and 1 base for J; bases not matched to a gene: 7.